This T cell receptor (beta chain) was documented in a study of T cells after yellow fever vaccination. For the study at large: Fractions of limited cellularity were prepared by means of SMART-Seq v4 Ultra Low Input. The study, taken as a whole, reports: Boosting was followed by the reappearance of most primary-vaccination clones (96% CD4, about 90% CD8). The study noted that FACS-sorted repertoires could contain abundant clonotypes contaminating from the bulk population.

UMIs were added to TCR cDNA along with a universal primer site when it was made by 5'RACE template switching. TCRdb itself ran the 5' RACE reads through MiXCR, one entry per CDR3 protein. The top ten hold around 16% of the sample, which has about 45,000 distinct CDR3 sequences, 6.8% seen once. Trimming took 10 bases from V and 6 from J, leaving 9 bases between them. CDR3 length: 11 residues. This clonotype has ten or more counts. This sequence joins TRBV12-3 or TRBV12-4 and TRBJ2-2; no reliable D call. Sample: CD8+ T cells not binding an NS4B(214-222) dextramer, sorted from PBMCs, taken 45 days after the yellow fever booster vaccination. The sequence came from a young man who received the YFV17D yellow fever vaccine. CDR3 bases: TGTGCCATCACTACGGCCGGGGAGCTGTTTTTT. Protein product: CAITTAGELFF.